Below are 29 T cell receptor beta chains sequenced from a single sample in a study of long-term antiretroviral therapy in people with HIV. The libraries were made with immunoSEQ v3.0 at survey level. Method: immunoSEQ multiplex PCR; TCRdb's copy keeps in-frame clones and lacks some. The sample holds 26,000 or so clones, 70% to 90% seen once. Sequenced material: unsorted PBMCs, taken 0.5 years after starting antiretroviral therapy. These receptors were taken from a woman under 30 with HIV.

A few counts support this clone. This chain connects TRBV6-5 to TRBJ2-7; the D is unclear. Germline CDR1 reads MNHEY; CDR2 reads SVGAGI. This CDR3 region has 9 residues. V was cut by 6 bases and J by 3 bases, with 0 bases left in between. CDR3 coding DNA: TGTGCCAGCAGCTACGAGCAGTACTTC. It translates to CASSYEQYF.

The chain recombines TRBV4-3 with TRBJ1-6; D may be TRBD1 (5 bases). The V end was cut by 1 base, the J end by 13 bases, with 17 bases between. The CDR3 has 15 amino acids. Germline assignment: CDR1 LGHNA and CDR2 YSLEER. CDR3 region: CASSQGSTGGWPLHF. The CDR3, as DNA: TGCGCCAGCAGCCAAGGATCCACCGGGGGATGGCCCCTCCACTTT.

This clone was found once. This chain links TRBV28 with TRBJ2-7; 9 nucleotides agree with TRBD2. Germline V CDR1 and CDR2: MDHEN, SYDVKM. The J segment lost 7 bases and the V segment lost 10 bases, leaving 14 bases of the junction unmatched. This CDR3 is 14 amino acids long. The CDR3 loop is CATTPMGLAVEQYF. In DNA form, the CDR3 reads TGTGCCACCACGCCGATGGGACTAGCCGTGGAGCAGTACTTC. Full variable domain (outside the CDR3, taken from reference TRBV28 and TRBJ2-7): DVKVTQSSRYLVKRTGEKVFLECVQDMDHENMFWYRQDPGLGLRLIYFSYDVKMKEKGDIPEGYSVSREKKERFSLILESASTNQTSMYLCATTPMGLAVEQYFGPGTRLTVT.

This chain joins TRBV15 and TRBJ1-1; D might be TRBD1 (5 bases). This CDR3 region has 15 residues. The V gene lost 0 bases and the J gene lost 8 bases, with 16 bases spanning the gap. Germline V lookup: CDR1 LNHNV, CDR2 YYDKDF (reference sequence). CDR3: CATSRDPGGVEEAFF. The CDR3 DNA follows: TGTGCCACCAGCAGAGACCCGGGAGGGGTCGAAGAAGCTTTCTTT.

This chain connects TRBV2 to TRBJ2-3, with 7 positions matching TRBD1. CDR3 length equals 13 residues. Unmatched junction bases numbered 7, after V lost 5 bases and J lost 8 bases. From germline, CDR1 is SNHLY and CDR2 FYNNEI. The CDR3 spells CASSWDSPGTQYF. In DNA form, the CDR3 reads TGTGCCAGCAGTTGGGACAGTCCAGGTACGCAGTATTTT.

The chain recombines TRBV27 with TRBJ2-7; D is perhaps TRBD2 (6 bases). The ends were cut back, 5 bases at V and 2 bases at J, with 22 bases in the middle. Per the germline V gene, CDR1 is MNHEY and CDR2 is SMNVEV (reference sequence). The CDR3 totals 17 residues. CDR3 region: CASSIRDSCQITYEQYF. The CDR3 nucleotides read TGTGCCAGCAGTATCCGGGACTCCTGCCAGATCACCTACGAGCAGTACTTC.

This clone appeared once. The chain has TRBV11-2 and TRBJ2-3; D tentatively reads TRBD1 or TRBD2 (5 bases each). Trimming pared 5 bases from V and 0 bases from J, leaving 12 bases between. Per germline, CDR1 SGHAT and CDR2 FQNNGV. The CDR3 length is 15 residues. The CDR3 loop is CASSPPGRSTDTQYF. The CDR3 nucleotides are TGTGCCAGCAGCCCGCCGGGACGGAGCACAGATACGCAGTATTTT.

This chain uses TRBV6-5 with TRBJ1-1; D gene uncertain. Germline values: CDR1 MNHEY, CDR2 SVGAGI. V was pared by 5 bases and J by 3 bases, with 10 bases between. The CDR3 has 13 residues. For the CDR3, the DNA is TGTGCCAGCAGTAGCTGGGAGGACACTGAAGCTTTCTTT. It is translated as CASSSWEDTEAFF.

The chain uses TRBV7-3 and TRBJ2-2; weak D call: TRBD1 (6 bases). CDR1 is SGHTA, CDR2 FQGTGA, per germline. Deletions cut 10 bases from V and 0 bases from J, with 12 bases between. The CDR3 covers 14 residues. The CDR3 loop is CATQGIPNTGELFF. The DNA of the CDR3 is TGTGCCACACAGGGTATACCGAACACCGGGGAGCTGTTTTTT.

Here the CDR3 DNA reads TGCGCCAGCAGCTCGAATAGCCGGGGGGCCTATGGCTACACCTTC. Residues: CASSSNSRGAYGYTF. The V and J genes are TRBV4-3 and TRBJ1-2; D is perhaps TRBD1 (6 bases). This CDR3 contains 15 residues. Trimming stripped 5 bases from V and 4 bases from J, with 17 bases between. In germline, CDR1 is LGHNA, CDR2 YSLEER.

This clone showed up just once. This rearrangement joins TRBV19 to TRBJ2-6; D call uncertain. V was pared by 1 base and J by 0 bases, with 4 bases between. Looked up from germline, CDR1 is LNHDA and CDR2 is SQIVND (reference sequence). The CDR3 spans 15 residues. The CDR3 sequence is CASSIANSGANVLTF. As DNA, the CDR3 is TGTGCCAGTAGTATAGCTAACTCTGGGGCCAACGTCCTGACTTTC. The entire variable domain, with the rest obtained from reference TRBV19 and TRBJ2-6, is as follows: DGGITQSPKYLFRKEGQNVTLSCEQNLNHDAMYWYRQDPGQGLRLIYYSQIVNDFQKGDIAEGYSVSREKKESFPLTVTSAQKNPTAFYLCASSIANSGANVLTFGAGSRLTVL.

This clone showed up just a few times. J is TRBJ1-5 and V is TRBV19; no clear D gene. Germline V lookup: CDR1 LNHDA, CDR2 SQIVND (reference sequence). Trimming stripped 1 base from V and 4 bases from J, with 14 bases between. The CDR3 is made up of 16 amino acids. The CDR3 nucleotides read TGTGCCAGTAGTATAGCTGAAGGGCTAGTGAATCAGCCCCAGCATTTT. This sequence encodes CASSIAEGLVNQPQHF.

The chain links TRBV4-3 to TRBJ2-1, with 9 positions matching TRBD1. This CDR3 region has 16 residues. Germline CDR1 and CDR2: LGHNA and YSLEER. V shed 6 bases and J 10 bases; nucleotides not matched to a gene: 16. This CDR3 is CASSLSAGQGNKEQFF. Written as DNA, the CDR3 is TGCGCCAGCAGTCTTTCCGCGGGACAGGGTAATAAGGAGCAGTTCTTC.

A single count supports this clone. This CDR3 reads CASSHPWDRGDGNTEAFF. The CDR3 nucleotides read TGCGCCAGCAGCCACCCCTGGGATAGAGGGGACGGGAACACTGAAGCTTTCTTT. V usage is TRBV4-1 and J usage is TRBJ1-1; D may be TRBD1 (5 bases). Trimming took 3 bases from V and 1 from J, leaving 21 bases between them. Looked up from germline, CDR1 is MGHRA and CDR2 is YSYEKL. The CDR3 runs to 18 residues.

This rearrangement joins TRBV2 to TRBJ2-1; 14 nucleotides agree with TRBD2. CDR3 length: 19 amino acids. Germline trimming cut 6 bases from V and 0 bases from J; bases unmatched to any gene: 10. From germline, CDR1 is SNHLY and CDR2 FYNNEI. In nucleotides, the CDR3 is TGTGCCAGCAGGAATTCCCCCGGGACTAGCGGGAGCTCCTACAATGAGCAGTTCTTC. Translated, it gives CASRNSPGTSGSSYNEQFF.

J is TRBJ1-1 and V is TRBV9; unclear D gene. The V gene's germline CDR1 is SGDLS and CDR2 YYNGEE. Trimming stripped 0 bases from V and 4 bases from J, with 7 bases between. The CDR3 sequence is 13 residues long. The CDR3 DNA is TGTGCCAGCAGCGTAGGGTCTATCACTGAAGCTTTCTTT. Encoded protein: CASSVGSITEAFF.

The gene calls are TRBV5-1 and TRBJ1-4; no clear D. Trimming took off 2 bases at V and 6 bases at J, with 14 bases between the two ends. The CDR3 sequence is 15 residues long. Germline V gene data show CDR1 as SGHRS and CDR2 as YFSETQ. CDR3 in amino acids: CASSFQPGSDEKLFF. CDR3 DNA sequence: TGCGCCAGCAGCTTTCAGCCTGGGAGCGATGAAAAACTGTTTTTT.

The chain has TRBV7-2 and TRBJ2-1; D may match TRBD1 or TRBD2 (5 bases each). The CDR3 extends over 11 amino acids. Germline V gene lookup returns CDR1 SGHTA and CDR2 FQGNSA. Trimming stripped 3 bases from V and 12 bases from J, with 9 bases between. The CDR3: CASSFGTGQFF. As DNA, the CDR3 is TGTGCCAGCAGCTTCGGGACGGGGCAGTTCTTC.

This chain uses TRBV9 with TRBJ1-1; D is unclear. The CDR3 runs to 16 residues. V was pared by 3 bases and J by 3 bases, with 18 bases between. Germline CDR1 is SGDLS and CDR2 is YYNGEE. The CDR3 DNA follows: TGTGCCAGCAGCGGATGGTCGGATATAGGGTACACTGAAGCTTTCTTT. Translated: CASSGWSDIGYTEAFF.

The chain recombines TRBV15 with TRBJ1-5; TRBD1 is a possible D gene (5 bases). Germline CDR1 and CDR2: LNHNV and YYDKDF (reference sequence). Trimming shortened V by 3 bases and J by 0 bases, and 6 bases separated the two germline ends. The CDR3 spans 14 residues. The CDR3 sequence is CATSRGTSNQPQHF. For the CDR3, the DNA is TGTGCCACCAGCAGGGGGACTAGCAATCAGCCCCAGCATTTT.

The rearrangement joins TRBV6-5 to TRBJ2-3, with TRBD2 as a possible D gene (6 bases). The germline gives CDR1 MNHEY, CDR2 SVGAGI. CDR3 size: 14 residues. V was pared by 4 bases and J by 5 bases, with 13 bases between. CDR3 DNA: TGTGCCAGCAGTTTCGGGACTCCCCGAGATACGCAGTATTTT. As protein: CASSFGTPRDTQYF.

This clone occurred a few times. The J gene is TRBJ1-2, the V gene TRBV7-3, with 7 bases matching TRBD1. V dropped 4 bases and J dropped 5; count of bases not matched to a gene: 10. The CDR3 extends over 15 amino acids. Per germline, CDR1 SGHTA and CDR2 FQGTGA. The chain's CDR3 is CASSSGSGGDYGYTF. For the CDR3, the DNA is TGTGCCAGCAGCTCCGGATCAGGGGGTGATTATGGCTACACCTTC.

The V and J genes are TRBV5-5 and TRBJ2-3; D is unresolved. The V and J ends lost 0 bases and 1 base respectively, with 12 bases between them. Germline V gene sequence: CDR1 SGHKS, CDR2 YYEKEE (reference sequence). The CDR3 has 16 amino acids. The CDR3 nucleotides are TGTGCCAGCAGCTTGGAAGGGTCATCTCGCACAGATACGCAGTATTTT. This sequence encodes CASSLEGSSRTDTQYF.

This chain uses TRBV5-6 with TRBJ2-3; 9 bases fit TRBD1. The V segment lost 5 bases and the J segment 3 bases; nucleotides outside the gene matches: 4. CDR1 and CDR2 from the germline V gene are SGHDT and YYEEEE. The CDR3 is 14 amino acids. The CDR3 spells CASRGTGFTDTQYF. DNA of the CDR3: TGTGCCAGCAGAGGGACAGGGTTTACAGATACGCAGTATTTT.

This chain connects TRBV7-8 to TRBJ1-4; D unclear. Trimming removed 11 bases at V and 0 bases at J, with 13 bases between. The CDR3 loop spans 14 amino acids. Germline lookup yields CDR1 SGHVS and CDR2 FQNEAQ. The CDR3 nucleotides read TGTGCCGGCGCCGACCGAGCAACTAATGAAAAACTGTTTTTT. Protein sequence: CAGADRATNEKLFF.

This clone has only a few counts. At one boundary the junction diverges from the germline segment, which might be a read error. CDR3 DNA: TGCGCCAGCAGTTTGGACAGGGGTAATCAGCCCCAGCATTTT. Encoded protein: CASSLDRGNQPQHF. V gene TRBV5-1 combines with J gene TRBJ1-5, with 9 bases fitting TRBD1. This CDR3 has 14 residues. Germline CDR1 SGHRS, CDR2 YFSETQ.

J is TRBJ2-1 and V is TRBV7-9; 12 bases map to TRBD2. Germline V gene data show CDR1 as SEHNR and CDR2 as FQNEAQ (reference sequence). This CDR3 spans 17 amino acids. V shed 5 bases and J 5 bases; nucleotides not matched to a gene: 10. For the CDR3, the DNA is TGTGCCAGCAGCCCCCAACCCCTAGCGGGAGGGAACAATGAGCAGTTCTTC. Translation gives CASSPQPLAGGNNEQFF.

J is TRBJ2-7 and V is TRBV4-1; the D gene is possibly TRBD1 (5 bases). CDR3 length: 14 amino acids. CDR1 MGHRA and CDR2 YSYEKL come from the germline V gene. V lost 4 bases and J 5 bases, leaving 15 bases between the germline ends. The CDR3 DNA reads TGCGCCAGCAGCCCCGACAGCCCGATTGACGAGCAGTACTTC. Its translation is CASSPDSPIDEQYF.

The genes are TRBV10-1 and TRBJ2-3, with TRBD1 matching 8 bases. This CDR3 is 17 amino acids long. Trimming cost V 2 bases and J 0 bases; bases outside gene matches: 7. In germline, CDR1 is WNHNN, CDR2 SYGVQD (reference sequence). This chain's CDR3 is CASSEVHRGASTDTQYF. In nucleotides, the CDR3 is TGCGCCAGCAGTGAGGTGCACAGGGGGGCTAGCACAGATACGCAGTATTTT.